This TCR beta chain was sequenced in a study of T cell repertoires in cytomegalovirus infection. Background on the study: Peptides in the study included HLA-C-restricted and HLA-B-restricted CMV epitopes. From public TCR beta signatures came an indication of both CMV infection and matching HLA type. Whole-study results and caveats: Across the ex vivo response, the dominant clonotypes were HLA-C-restricted CMV-specific TCR beta clonotypes. CMV carriers having the relevant HLA were flagged by cumulative public TCR beta family frequency.

TCRdb recomputed calls from the reads with MiXCR, one row per CDR3 protein. This table has 100,000 to 120,000 distinct CDR3 sequences, 30% appearing once. On this clonotype itself: What it recognizes is unknown.

V was shortened by 1 base and J by 7 bases, with 11 bases between the two germline ends. The CDR3 loop spans 14 amino acids. Germline values: CDR1 SGHVS, CDR2 FQNEAQ. The input for sequencing was CD8+ T cells from cultured PBMCs, taken from culture after CMV antigen stimulation. The chain recombines TRBV7-8 with TRBJ2-1, with D perhaps TRBD2 (5 bases). The receptor's source is a human donor in good health (CMV status not recorded). Some clones in this sample may be carry-over from other donors' samples. The DNA for the CDR3 is TGTGCCAGCAGCTTAGGAGGGTATTGGAATGAGCAGTTCTTC. It encodes CASSLGGYWNEQFF.